These 10 T cell receptor beta chains were all obtained from the same sample, sequenced in a study of T-cell memory formation after mild COVID-19. TCRdb used MiXCR to reprocess the 5' RACE reads, holding one entry per CDR3 protein. The repertoire holds roughly 600,000 distinct CDR3 sequences, with approximately 19% as singletons. Material: PBMCs or a T cell subset sorted from them (not recorded which). These receptor sequences come from an adult woman who had mild COVID-19 (a few samples of this study predate the infection). Cell type and time point are not known.

This clonotype occurred a few times. The rearrangement joins TRBV6-1 to TRBJ2-7; possible D gene TRBD1, 6 bases. In germline, CDR1 is MNHNS, CDR2 SASEGT. The V and J ends lost 3 bases and 3 bases respectively, with 12 bases between them. CDR3 length: 14 residues. This chain's CDR3 is CASSEGAAGYEQYF. The DNA for the CDR3 is TGTGCCAGCAGTGAGGGGGCGGCAGGCTACGAGCAGTACTTC.

Comments on this clonotype: An end of the junction differs from the germline gene, which may be a read error. This chain joins TRBV7-8 and TRBJ1-5; weak D call: TRBD1 (6 bases). Germline CDR1 and CDR2: SGHVS and FQNEAQ. This CDR3 comprises 16 residues. The CDR3, as DNA: TGTGCCAGCAGCTTAGTGGGGGGGCTAAGCAATCAGCCCCAGCAATTT. It codes for CASSLVGGLSNQPQQF.

There are a few counts of this clonotype. The rearrangement uses TRBV20-1 and TRBJ1-5; D is uncertain. The ends were cut back, 0 bases at V and 4 bases at J, with 13 bases in the middle. The CDR3 loop spans 15 amino acids. Germline CDR1 is DFQATT and CDR2 is SNEGSKA (reference sequence). This chain's CDR3 is CSARELKGMNQPQHF. The CDR3 DNA reads TGCAGTGCTAGAGAACTCAAGGGCATGAATCAGCCCCAGCATTTT.

This clonotype was recorded a few times. The rearrangement uses TRBV5-1 and TRBJ1-3; 7 bases are shared with TRBD1. V was clipped by 6 bases and J by 2 bases; unmatched bases: 8. Germline values: CDR1 SGHRS, CDR2 YFSETQ. This CDR3 has 15 amino acids. This chain's CDR3 is CASTPFDRAGNTIYF. Here the CDR3 DNA reads TGCGCCAGCACCCCCTTCGACAGGGCTGGAAACACCATATATTTT. The full variable domain, completed using reference TRBV5-1 and TRBJ1-3, is KAGVTQTPRYLIKTRGQQVTLSCSPISGHRSVSWYQQTPGQGLQFLFEYFSETQRNKGNFPGRFSGRQFSNSRSEMNVSTLELGDSALYLCASTPFDRAGNTIYFGEGSWLTVV.

The count of this clonotype is one. The chain combines TRBV30 with TRBJ2-3; TRBD1 agrees at 7 bases. Germline V gene data show CDR1 as GTSNPN and CDR2 as SVGIG (reference sequence). V shed 3 bases and J 4 bases; nucleotides not matched to a gene: 4. CDR3 length: 13 residues. CDR3 coding DNA: TGTGCCTGGAGGGTAGGGGGCTCAGATACGCAGTATTTT. Its translation is CAWRVGGSDTQYF.

A few counts support this clonotype. The chain uses TRBV19 and TRBJ2-7; 7 nucleotides line up with TRBD1. The germline V gene has CDR1 LNHDA and CDR2 SQIVND (reference sequence). J was trimmed by 3 bases and V by 9 bases; bases with no gene match: 8. CDR3 length: 13 amino acids. CDR3 sequence: CASADSGGYEQYF. The CDR3 DNA follows: TGTGCCAGCGCGGATTCAGGGGGCTACGAGCAGTACTTC.

The chain joins TRBV2 to TRBJ1-5; no firm D call. The CDR3 contains 12 residues. The V end lost 4 bases, the J end lost 0 bases, and 1 base lay between the germline ends. The germline V gene has CDR1 SNHLY and CDR2 FYNNEI. The DNA of the CDR3 is TGTGCCAGCAGTGGTAGCAATCAGCCCCAGCATTTT. Translating it yields CASSGSNQPQHF.

The chain has TRBV6-6 and TRBJ2-7, with TRBD1 identical over 10 bases. The V gene end was trimmed by 0 bases and the J gene end by 6 bases; junction bases not matched to a gene: 5. Germline lookup yields CDR1 MNHNY and CDR2 SVGAGI (reference sequence). CDR3 length equals 15 residues. This CDR3 is CASSYSGQGLIEQYF. For the CDR3, the DNA is TGTGCCAGCAGTTACTCGGGACAGGGGTTGATCGAGCAGTACTTC.

The CDR3 loop is CASSESAGTGIHEQFF. CDR3 coding DNA: TGCGCCAGCAGTGAGTCGGCCGGGACGGGAATCCATGAGCAGTTCTTC. The chain combines TRBV10-2 with TRBJ2-1; possibly TRBD1 or TRBD2 for D (5 bases each). The CDR3 is 16 amino acids. CDR1 is WSHSY, CDR2 SAAADI, per germline. V lost 0 bases and J lost 8, with 17 bases in between.

This clonotype was seen only a few times. This chain uses TRBV27 with TRBJ2-2; no clear D. Germline values: CDR1 MNHEY, CDR2 SMNVEV (reference sequence). Trimming took 4 bases from V and 4 from J, leaving 7 bases between them. The CDR3 has 13 amino acids. In nucleotides, the CDR3 is TGTGCCAGCAGTTCCCCCTTCACCGGGGAGCTGTTTTTT. Translated, it gives CASSSPFTGELFF.